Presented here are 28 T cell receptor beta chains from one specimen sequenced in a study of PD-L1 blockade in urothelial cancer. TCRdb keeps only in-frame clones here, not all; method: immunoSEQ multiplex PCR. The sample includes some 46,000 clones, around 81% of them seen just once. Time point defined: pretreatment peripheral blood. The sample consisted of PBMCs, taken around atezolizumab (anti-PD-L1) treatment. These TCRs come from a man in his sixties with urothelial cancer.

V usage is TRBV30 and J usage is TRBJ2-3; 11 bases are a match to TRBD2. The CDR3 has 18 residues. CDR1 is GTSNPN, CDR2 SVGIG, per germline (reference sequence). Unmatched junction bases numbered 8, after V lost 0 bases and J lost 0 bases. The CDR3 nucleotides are TGTGCCTGGAGTGTAGGGCTAGCGGGAGGAATAAGCACAGATACGCAGTATTTT. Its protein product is CAWSVGLAGGISTDTQYF.

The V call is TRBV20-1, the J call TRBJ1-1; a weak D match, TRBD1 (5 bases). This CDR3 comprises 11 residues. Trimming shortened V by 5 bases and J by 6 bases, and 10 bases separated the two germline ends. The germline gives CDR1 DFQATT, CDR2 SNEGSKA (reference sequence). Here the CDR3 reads CSAYDRPEAFF. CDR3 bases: TGCAGTGCTTACGACAGACCTGAAGCTTTCTTT.

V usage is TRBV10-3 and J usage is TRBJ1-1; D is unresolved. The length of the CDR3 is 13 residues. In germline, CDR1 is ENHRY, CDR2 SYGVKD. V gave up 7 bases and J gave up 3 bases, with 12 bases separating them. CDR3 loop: CAINDILHTEAFF. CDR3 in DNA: TGTGCCATCAACGACATCCTTCACACTGAAGCTTTCTTT.

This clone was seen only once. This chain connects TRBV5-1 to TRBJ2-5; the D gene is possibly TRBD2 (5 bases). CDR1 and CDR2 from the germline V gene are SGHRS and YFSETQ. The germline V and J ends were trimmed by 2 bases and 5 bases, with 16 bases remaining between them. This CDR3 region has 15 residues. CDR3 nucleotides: TGCGCCAGCAGCTTAGTCAGCGGATGGGGTGAGACCCAGTACTTC. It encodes CASSLVSGWGETQYF.

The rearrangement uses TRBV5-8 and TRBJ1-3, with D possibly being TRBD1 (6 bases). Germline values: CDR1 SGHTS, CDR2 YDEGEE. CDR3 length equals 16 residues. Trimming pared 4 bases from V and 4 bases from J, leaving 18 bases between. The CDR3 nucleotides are TGTGCCAGCAGCCAAGGGGCAGGGGTGGAAGGAAACACCATATATTTT. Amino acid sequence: CASSQGAGVEGNTIYF.

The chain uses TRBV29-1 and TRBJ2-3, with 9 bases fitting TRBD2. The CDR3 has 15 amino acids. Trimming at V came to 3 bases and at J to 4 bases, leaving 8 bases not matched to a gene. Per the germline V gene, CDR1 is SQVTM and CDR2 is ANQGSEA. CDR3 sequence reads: CSVERGGLGADTQYF. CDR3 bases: TGCAGCGTTGAGCGGGGGGGATTGGGAGCAGATACGCAGTATTTT.

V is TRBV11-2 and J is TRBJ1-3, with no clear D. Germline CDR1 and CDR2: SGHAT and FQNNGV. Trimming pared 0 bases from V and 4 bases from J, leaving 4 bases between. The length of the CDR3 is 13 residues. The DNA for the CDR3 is TGTGCCAGCAGCTTAGACAGGGGAAACACCATATATTTT. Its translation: CASSLDRGNTIYF.

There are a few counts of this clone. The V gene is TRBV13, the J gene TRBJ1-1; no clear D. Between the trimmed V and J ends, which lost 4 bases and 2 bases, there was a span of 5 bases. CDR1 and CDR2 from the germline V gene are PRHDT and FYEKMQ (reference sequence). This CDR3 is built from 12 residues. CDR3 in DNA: TGTGCCAGCAGCTCCCGTAACACTGAAGCTTTCTTT. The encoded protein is CASSSRNTEAFF.

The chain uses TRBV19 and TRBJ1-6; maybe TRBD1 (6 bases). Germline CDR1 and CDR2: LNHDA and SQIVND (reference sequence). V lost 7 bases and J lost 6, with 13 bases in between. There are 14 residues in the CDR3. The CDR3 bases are TGTGCCAGTATGGCGGACAGTAGTAATTCACCCCTCCACTTT. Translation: CASMADSSNSPLHF.

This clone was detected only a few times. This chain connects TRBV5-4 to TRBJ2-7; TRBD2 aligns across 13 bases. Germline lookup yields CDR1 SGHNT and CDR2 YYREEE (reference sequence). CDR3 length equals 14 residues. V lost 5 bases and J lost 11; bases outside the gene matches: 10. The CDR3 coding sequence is TGTGCCAGCAGTCTGGGACTAGCGGGAACGGAAAAGTACTTC. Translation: CASSLGLAGTEKYF.

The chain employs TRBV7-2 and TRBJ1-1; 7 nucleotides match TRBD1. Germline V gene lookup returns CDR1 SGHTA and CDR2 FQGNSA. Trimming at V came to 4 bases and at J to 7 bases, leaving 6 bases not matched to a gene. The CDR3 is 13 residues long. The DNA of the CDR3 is TGTGCCAGCAGCTCCCAGACAGGGATTGAAGCTTTCTTT. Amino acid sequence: CASSSQTGIEAFF. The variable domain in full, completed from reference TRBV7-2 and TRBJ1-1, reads GAGVSQSPSNKVTEKGKDVELRCDPISGHTALYWYRQSLGQGLEFLIYFQGNSAPDKSGLPSDRFSAERTGGSVSTLTIQRTQQEDSAVYLCASSSQTGIEAFFGQGTRLTVV.

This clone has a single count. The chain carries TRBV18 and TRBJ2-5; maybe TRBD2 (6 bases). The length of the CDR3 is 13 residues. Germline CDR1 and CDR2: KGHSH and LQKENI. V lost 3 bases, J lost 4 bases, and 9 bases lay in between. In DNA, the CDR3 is TGTGCCAGCTCACCTGCGGGGCCAGAGACCCAGTACTTC. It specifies CASSPAGPETQYF. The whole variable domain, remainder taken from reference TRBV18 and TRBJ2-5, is NAGVMQNPRHLVRRRGQEARLRCSPMKGHSHVYWYRQLPEEGLKFMVYLQKENIIDESGMPKERFSAEFPKEGPSILRIQQVVRGDSAAYFCASSPAGPETQYFGPGTRLLVL.

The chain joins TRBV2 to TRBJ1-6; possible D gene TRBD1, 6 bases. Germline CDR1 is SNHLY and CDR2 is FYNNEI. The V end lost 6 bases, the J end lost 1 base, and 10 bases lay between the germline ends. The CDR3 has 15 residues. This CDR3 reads CASRVGQSYNSPLHF. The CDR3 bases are TGTGCCAGCAGGGTAGGACAGTCCTATAATTCACCCCTCCACTTT.

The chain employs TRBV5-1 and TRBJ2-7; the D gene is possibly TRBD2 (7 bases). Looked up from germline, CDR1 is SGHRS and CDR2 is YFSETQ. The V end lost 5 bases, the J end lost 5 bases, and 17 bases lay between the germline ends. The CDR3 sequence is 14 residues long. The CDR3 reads CASSPGGPQDEQYF. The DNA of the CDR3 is TGCGCCAGCAGTCCCGGGGGGCCCCAAGACGAGCAGTACTTC.

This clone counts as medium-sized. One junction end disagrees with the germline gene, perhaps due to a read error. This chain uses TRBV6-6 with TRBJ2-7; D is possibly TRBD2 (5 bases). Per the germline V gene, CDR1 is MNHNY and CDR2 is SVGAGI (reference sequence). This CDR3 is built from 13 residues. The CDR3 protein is CASSYSSLEGSDF. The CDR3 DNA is TGTGCCAGCAGCTATTCCAGCCTAGAGGGATCCGACTTC.

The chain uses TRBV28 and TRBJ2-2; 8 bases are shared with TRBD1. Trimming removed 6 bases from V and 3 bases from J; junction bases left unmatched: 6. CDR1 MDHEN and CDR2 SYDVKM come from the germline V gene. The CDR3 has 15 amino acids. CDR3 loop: CASREQGVDTGELFF. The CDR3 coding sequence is TGTGCCAGCAGGGAACAGGGGGTGGACACCGGGGAGCTGTTTTTT. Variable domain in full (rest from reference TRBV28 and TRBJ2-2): DVKVTQSSRYLVKRTGEKVFLECVQDMDHENMFWYRQDPGLGLRLIYFSYDVKMKEKGDIPEGYSVSREKKERFSLILESASTNQTSMYLCASREQGVDTGELFFGEGSRLTVL.

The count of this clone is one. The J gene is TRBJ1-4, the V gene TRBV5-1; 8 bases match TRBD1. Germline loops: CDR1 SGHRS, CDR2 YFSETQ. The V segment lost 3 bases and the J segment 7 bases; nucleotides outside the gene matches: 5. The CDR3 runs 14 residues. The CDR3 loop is CASSSDRASEKLFF. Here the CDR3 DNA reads TGCGCCAGCAGCTCGGACAGGGCTAGTGAAAAACTGTTTTTT.

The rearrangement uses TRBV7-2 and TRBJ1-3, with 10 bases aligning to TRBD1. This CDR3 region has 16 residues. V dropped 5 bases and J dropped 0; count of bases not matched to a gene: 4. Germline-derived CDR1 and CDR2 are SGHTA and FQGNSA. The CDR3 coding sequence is TGTGCCAGCAGCACCCGGACAGGGGGCTCTGGAAACACCATATATTTT. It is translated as CASSTRTGGSGNTIYF.

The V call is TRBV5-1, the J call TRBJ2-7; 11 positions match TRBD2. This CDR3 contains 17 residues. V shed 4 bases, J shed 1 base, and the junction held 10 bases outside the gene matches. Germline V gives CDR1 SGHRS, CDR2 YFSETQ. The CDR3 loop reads CASSPSPGLAESYEQYF. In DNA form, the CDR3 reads TGCGCCAGCAGCCCTTCGCCGGGACTAGCGGAATCCTACGAGCAGTACTTC.

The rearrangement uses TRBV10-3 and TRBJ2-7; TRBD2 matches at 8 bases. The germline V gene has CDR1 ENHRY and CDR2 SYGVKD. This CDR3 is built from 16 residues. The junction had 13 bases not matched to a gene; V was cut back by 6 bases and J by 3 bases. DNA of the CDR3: TGTGCCATCAGGGACGGAGGGGGTCTAGCGGGCTACGAGCAGTACTTC. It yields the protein CAIRDGGGLAGYEQYF.

This chain's CDR3 is CASRCESTGYEQYF. The CDR3 coding sequence is TGTGCAAGTCGTTGCGAGTCGACAGGGTACGAGCAGTACTTC. The V gene is TRBV12-2, the J gene TRBJ2-7; TRBD1, as called in the table, went unchecked against the DNA. TRBV12-2 is classified as a pseudogene. This CDR3 spans 14 amino acids.

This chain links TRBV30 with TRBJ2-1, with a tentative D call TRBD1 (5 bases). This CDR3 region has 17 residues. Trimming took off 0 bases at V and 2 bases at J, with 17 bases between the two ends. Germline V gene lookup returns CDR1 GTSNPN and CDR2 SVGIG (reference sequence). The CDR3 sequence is CAWSVGVLHPTYNEQFF. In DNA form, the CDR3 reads TGTGCCTGGAGTGTAGGGGTCCTCCATCCGACCTACAATGAGCAGTTCTTC.

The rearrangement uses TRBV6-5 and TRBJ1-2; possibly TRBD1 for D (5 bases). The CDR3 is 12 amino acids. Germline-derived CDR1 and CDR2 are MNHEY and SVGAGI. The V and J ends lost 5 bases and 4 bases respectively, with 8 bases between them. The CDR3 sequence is CASSPGLYGYTF. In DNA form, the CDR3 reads TGTGCCAGCAGTCCAGGGCTCTATGGCTACACCTTC.

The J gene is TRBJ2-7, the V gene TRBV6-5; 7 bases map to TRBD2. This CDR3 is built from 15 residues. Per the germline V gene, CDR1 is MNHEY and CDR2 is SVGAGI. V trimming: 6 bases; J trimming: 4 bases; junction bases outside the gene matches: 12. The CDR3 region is CASSPGRAGTYEQYF. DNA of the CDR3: TGTGCCAGCAGCCCGGGGCGAGCGGGGACGTACGAGCAGTACTTC.

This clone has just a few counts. CDR3 amino acids: CASSLESSGSSYEQYF. CDR3 sequence (DNA): TGCGCCAGCAGCTTGGAATCTAGCGGGAGCTCCTACGAGCAGTACTTC. This rearrangement joins TRBV5-1 to TRBJ2-7; 10 bases agree with TRBD2. The CDR3 is 16 amino acids. Trimming took 0 bases from V and 0 from J; bases not matched to a gene: 3. CDR1 and CDR2 from the germline V gene are SGHRS and YFSETQ.

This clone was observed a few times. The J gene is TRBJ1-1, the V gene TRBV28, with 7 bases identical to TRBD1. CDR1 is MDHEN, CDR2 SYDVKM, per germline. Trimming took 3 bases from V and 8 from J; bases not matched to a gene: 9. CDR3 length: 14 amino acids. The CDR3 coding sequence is TGTGCCAGCAGTTTGTCCCCCGGGACAGAAGAAGCTTTCTTT. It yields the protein CASSLSPGTEEAFF.

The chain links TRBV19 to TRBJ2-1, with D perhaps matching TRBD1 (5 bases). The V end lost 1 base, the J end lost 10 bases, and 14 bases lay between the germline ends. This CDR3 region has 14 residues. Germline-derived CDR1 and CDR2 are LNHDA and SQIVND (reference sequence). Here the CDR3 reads CASSIVRKGLEQFF. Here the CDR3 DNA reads TGTGCCAGTAGTATAGTTAGGAAGGGGCTAGAGCAGTTCTTC.

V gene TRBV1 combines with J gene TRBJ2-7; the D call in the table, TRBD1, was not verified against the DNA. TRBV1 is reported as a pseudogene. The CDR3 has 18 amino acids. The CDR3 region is CTSSQDPGTGGAAYEQYF. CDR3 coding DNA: TGCACCAGCAGCCAAGATCCTGGGACAGGGGGAGCAGCCTACGAGCAGTACTTC.